This is a list of T cell receptor beta chains from one sample in a study of cytomegalovirus exposure and HLA in healthy donors. Assay: immunoSEQ multiplex PCR; the TCRdb copy retains only in-frame clones and omits some. The sample shows tens of thousands of clones, less than 80% of them seen only once. Sequences were obtained from PBMCs. The receptors shown here come from a woman aged 40-49 years in good health and CMV-seronegative. CDR3s include the opening cysteine and the closing phenylalanine or tryptophan. D genes are given only for firm matches. Only some rows state a clone size, as once, few, many or a class for expanded clones.

CDR3nt: TGCGCCAGCAGCCAAGATTTGAAGCCCTTTTCCTACAATGAGCAGTTCTTC
CDR3aa: CASSQDLKPFSYNEQFF
v_gene: TRBV4-1
d_gene: NA
j_gene: TRBJ2-1
abundance: NA

CDR3nt: TGTGCCAGCAGCTTCCTGTACTATGGCTACACCTTC
CDR3aa: CASSFLYYGYTF
v_gene: TRBV7-8
d_gene: NA
j_gene: TRBJ1-2
abundance: NA

CDR3nt: TGCAGCGTTGAAGGGGCAGGGATCTATGGCTACACCTTC
CDR3aa: CSVEGAGIYGYTF
v_gene: TRBV29-1
d_gene: NA
j_gene: TRBJ1-2
abundance: NA

CDR3nt: TGTGCCTGGAGTGTAGGGACTACACAAGAGACCCAGTACTTC
CDR3aa: CAWSVGTTQETQYF
v_gene: TRBV30
d_gene: TRBD2
j_gene: TRBJ2-5
abundance: NA

CDR3nt: TGTGCCAGCTCATCCACTGACAGGGGGGGCTACACCTTC
CDR3aa: CASSSTDRGGYTF
v_gene: TRBV18
d_gene: TRBD1
j_gene: TRBJ1-2
abundance: NA

CDR3nt: TGTGCCAGCAGCTTTGGGGGGGCAGGCAATCAGCCCCAGCATTTT
CDR3aa: CASSFGGAGNQPQHF
v_gene: TRBV7-9
d_gene: NA
j_gene: TRBJ1-5
abundance: NA

CDR3nt: TGCAGCGTTGACAGGGGGCACGAGCAGTACTTC
CDR3aa: CSVDRGHEQYF
v_gene: TRBV29-1
d_gene: TRBD1
j_gene: TRBJ2-7
abundance: NA

CDR3nt: TGTGCCAGCAGCTTAAATAGCGGGGGATACAATGAGCAGTTCTTC
CDR3aa: CASSLNSGGYNEQFF
v_gene: TRBV7-2
d_gene: TRBD2
j_gene: TRBJ2-1
abundance: NA

CDR3nt: TGTGCCAGCAGCTTGAATGGCCGGGGAAAATACACTGAAGCTTTCTTT
CDR3aa: CASSLNGRGKYTEAFF
v_gene: TRBV5-4
d_gene: NA
j_gene: TRBJ1-1
abundance: NA

CDR3nt: TGTGCCAGCAGCATGGGAGGCAGCAGCTCCTATGGCTACACCTTC
CDR3aa: CASSMGGSSSYGYTF
v_gene: TRBV7-8
d_gene: NA
j_gene: TRBJ1-2
abundance: once

CDR3nt: TGCGCCAGTAAATTAACCAGGACAGCCTATGGCTACACCTTC
CDR3aa: CASKLTRTAYGYTF
v_gene: TRBV5-1
d_gene: NA
j_gene: TRBJ1-2
abundance: NA

CDR3nt: TGTGCCACCAGCAGAACGAACGGGGCCGGGAGATATAGCAATCAGCCCCAGCATTTT
CDR3aa: CATSRTNGAGRYSNQPQHF
v_gene: TRBV15
d_gene: NA
j_gene: TRBJ1-5
abundance: NA

CDR3nt: TGTGCCAGCAGTGAATCGTGGGGAGCCACTGAAGCTTTCTTT
CDR3aa: CASSESWGATEAFF
v_gene: TRBV2
d_gene: NA
j_gene: TRBJ1-1
abundance: NA

CDR3nt: TGTGCCACGGAAGCGGCGGGGGGCACTGAAGCTTTCTTT
CDR3aa: CATEAAGGTEAFF
v_gene: TRBV5-6
d_gene: NA
j_gene: TRBJ1-1
abundance: once

CDR3nt: TGCAGCGGGACAGCGCCCGGGGATGGCTACACCTTC
CDR3aa: CSGTAPGDGYTF
v_gene: TRBV29-1
d_gene: NA
j_gene: TRBJ1-2
abundance: NA

CDR3nt: TGCAGCGTTTGGGCCCACCTGGGAGAGACCCAGTACTTC
CDR3aa: CSVWAHLGETQYF
v_gene: TRBV29-1
d_gene: NA
j_gene: TRBJ2-5
abundance: NA

CDR3nt: TGTGCCAGCAGGCCTCGACAGGGACGGAACACTGAAGCTTTCTTT
CDR3aa: CASRPRQGRNTEAFF
v_gene: TRBV28
d_gene: TRBD1
j_gene: TRBJ1-1
abundance: NA

CDR3nt: TGTGCCAGCAGCACAACAGGGAACTCTGGAAACACCATATATTTT
CDR3aa: CASSTTGNSGNTIYF
v_gene: TRBV7-2
d_gene: NA
j_gene: TRBJ1-3
abundance: NA

CDR3nt: TGTGCCAGCAGCACAGGAGGAGGGTTGAACACTGAAGCTTTCTTT
CDR3aa: CASSTGGGLNTEAFF
v_gene: TRBV9
d_gene: NA
j_gene: TRBJ1-1
abundance: NA

CDR3nt: TGTGCCAGCAGCGGTTACAGGGATGCGGCCACTGAAGCTTTCTTT
CDR3aa: CASSGYRDAATEAFF
v_gene: TRBV9
d_gene: NA
j_gene: TRBJ1-1
abundance: few

CDR3nt: TGCGCCAGCAGCTCGCCCCCAGCGAACTATGGCTACACCTTC
CDR3aa: CASSSPPANYGYTF
v_gene: TRBV5-1
d_gene: NA
j_gene: TRBJ1-2
abundance: NA

CDR3nt: TGTGCCAGCAGCGCACGGGACAGGGGCACCGGGGAGCTGTTTTTT
CDR3aa: CASSARDRGTGELFF
v_gene: TRBV7-9
d_gene: TRBD1
j_gene: TRBJ2-2
abundance: NA

CDR3nt: TGTGCCAGTAGTACAACTAGCGGGAGTCGAGCAGATACGCAGTATTTT
CDR3aa: CASSTTSGSRADTQYF
v_gene: TRBV19
d_gene: TRBD2
j_gene: TRBJ2-3
abundance: NA

CDR3nt: TGTGCCAGCAGCTGGGGGGTATCCGGAAACACCATATATTTT
CDR3aa: CASSWGVSGNTIYF
v_gene: TRBV13
d_gene: NA
j_gene: TRBJ1-3
abundance: NA

CDR3nt: TGTGCCAGCAGCGAGATTGCAGGCAGGGGATGGGGCTACACCTTC
CDR3aa: CASSEIAGRGWGYTF
v_gene: TRBV25-1
d_gene: NA
j_gene: TRBJ1-2
abundance: few

CDR3nt: TGTGCCAGCAGTTTAATAGCGAGCCAGCCCCAGCATTTT
CDR3aa: CASSLIASQPQHF
v_gene: TRBV28
d_gene: NA
j_gene: TRBJ1-5
abundance: few

CDR3nt: TGTGCCAGCAGCTTAGCGCTGGGGGCAGCTAATGAAAAACTGTTTTTT
CDR3aa: CASSLALGAANEKLFF
v_gene: TRBV7-9
d_gene: NA
j_gene: TRBJ1-4
abundance: NA

CDR3nt: TGCAGCGTTGAAGAAGGGTGGGGAGCTGGTGAGCAGTTCTTC
CDR3aa: CSVEEGWGAGEQFF
v_gene: TRBV29-1
d_gene: NA
j_gene: TRBJ2-1
abundance: NA

CDR3nt: TGCGCCAGCAGGCCGACACCGACTGGAAACACCATATATTTT
CDR3aa: CASRPTPTGNTIYF
v_gene: TRBV5-1
d_gene: NA
j_gene: TRBJ1-3
abundance: few

CDR3nt: TGTGCCAGCAGCTTAGGGGGCGGAGGGTTGAGGGGAGCTTTCTTT
CDR3aa: CASSLGGGGLRGAFF
v_gene: TRBV7-9
d_gene: NA
j_gene: TRBJ1-1
abundance: NA

CDR3nt: TGTGCCAGCAGTGAATTCGGGTCGGGAGTTATCTACGAGCAGTACTTC
CDR3aa: CASSEFGSGVIYEQYF
v_gene: TRBV2
d_gene: NA
j_gene: TRBJ2-7
abundance: many

CDR3nt: TGTGCCAGCAGTTGGGTCGGGTCTGGAAACACCATATATTTT
CDR3aa: CASSWVGSGNTIYF
v_gene: TRBV28
d_gene: NA
j_gene: TRBJ1-3
abundance: once

CDR3nt: TGCAGCGTTGTGAGCTCCTACAATGAGCAGTTCTTC
CDR3aa: CSVVSSYNEQFF
v_gene: TRBV29-1
d_gene: NA
j_gene: TRBJ2-1
abundance: NA

CDR3nt: TGTGCCAGCTCACAGGGGGTCAACACTGAAGCTTTCTTT
CDR3aa: CASSQGVNTEAFF
v_gene: TRBV18
d_gene: NA
j_gene: TRBJ1-1
abundance: NA

CDR3nt: TGTGCCAGCAATCAGGGGGCTCTGGGCAATCAGCCCCAGCATTTT
CDR3aa: CASNQGALGNQPQHF
v_gene: TRBV19
d_gene: TRBD1
j_gene: TRBJ1-5
abundance: NA